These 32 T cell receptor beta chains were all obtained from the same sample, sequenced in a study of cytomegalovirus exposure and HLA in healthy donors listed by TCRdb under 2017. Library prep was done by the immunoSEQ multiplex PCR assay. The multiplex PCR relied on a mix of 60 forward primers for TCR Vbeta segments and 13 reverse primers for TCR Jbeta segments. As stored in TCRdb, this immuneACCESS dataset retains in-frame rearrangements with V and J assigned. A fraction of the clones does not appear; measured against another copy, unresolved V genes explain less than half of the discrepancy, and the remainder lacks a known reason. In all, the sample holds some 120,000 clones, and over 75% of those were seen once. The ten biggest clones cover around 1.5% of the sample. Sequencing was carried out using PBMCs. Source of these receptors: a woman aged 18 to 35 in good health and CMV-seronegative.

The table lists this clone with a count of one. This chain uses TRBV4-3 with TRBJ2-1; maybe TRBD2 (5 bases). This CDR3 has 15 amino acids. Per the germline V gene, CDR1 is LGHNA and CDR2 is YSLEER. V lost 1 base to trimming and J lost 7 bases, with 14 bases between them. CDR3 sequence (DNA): TGCGCCAGCAGCCAAGCGGCAGCCTCGGGGAATGAGCAGTTCTTC. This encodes CASSQAAASGNEQFF.

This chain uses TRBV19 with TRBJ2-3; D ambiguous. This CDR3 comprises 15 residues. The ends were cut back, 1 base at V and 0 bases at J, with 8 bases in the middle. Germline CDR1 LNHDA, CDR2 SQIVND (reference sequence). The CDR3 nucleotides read TGTGCCAGTAGTATAGGAGGCAGTAGCACAGATACGCAGTATTTT. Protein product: CASSIGGSSTDTQYF.

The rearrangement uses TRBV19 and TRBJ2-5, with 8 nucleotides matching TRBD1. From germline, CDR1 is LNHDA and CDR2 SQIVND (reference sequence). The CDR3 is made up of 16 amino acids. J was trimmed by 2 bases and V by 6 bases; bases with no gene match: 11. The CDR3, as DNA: TGTGCCAGTAGCCTTAATCTACAGGGGGTGCAAGAGACCCAGTACTTC. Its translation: CASSLNLQGVQETQYF.

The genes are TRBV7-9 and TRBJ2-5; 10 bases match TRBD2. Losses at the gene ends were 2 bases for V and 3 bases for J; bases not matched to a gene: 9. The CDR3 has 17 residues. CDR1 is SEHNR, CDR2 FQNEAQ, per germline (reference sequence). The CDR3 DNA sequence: TGTGCCAGCAGCTTATCCACTAGCGGGGTTATCGAAGAGACCCAGTACTTC. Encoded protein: CASSLSTSGVIEETQYF.

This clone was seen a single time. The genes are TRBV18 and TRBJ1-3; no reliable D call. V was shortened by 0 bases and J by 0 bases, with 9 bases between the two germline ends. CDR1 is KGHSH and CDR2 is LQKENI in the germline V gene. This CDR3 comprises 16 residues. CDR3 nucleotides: TGTGCCAGCTCACCACCGCAGGTGAGCTCTGGAAACACCATATATTTT. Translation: CASSPPQVSSGNTIYF.

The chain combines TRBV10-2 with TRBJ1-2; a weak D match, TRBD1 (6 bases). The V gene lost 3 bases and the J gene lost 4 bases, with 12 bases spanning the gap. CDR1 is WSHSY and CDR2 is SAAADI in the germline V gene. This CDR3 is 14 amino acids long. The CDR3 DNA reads TGCGCCAGCAGTGAAGGGGGTATATCCTATGGCTACACCTTC. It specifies CASSEGGISYGYTF.

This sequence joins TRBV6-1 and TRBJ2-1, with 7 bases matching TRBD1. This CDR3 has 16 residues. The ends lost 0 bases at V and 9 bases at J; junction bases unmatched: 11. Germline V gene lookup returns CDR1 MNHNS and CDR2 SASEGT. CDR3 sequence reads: CASSEALGEGAIEQFF. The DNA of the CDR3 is TGTGCCAGCAGTGAAGCGCTTGGTGAGGGGGCGATTGAGCAGTTCTTC.

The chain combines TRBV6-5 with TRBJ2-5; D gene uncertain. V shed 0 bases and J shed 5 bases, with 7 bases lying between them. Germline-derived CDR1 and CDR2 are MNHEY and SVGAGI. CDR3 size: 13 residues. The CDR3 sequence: CASSYSRVETQYF. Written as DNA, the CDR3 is TGTGCCAGCAGTTACTCTCGGGTGGAGACCCAGTACTTC.

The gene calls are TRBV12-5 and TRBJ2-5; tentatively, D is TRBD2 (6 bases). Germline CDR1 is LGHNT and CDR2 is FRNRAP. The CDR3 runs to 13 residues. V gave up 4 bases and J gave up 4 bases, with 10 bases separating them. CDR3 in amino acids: CASGYGGLETQYF. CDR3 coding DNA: TGTGCTAGTGGTTATGGAGGGCTAGAGACCCAGTACTTC.

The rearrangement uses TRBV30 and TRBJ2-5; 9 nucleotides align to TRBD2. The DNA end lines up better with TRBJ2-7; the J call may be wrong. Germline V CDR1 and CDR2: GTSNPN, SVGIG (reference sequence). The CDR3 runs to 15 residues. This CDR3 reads CAWSEGSGGYGEQYF. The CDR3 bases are TGTGCCTGGAGTGAGGGGAGCGGGGGGTATGGCGAGCAGTACTTC.

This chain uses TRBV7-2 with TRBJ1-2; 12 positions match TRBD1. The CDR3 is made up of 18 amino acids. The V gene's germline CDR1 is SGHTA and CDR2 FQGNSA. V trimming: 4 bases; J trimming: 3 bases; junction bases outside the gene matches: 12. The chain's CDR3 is CASSSHRDRGRDDYGYTF. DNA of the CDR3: TGTGCCAGCAGCTCACACCGGGACAGGGGGCGGGATGACTATGGCTACACCTTC.

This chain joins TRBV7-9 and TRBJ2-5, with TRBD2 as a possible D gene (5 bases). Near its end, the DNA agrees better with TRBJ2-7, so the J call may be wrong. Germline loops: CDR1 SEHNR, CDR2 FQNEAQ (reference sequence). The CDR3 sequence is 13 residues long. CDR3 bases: TGTGCCAGCAGCTTGGGCGGGTTCTACGAGCAGTACTTC. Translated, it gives CASSLGGFYEQYF.

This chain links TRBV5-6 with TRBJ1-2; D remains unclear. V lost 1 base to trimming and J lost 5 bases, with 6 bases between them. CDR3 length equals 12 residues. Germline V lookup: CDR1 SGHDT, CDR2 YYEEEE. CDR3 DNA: TGTGCCAGCAGCTTGTCCGGGTATGGCTACACCTTC. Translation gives CASSLSGYGYTF.

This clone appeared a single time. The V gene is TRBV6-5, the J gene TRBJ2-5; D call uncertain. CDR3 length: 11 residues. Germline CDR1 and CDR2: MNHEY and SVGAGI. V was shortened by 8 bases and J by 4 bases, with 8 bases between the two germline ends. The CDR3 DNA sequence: TGTGCCAGCTCGCAAGCAGAGACCCAGTACTTC. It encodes CASSQAETQYF.

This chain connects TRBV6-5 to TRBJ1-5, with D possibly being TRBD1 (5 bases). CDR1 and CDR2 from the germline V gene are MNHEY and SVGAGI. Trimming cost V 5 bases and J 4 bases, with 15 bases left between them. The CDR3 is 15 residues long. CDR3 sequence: CASSPRQFLNQPQHF. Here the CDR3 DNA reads TGTGCCAGCAGTCCTCGACAGTTCCTTAATCAGCCCCAGCATTTT.

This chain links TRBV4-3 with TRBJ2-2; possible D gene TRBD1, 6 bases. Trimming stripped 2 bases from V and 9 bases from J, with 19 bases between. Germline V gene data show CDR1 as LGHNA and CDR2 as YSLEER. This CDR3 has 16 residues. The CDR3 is CASSQLDSYDRRELFF. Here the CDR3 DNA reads TGCGCCAGCAGCCAACTGGACAGTTATGACCGCAGGGAGCTGTTTTTT.

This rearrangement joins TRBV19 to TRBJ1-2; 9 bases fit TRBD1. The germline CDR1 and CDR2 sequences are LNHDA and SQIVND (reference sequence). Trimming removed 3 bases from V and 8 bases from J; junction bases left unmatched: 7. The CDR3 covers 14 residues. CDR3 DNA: TGTGCCAGTAGTATCCGGGACAGGGTAGGAGGCTACACCTTC. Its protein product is CASSIRDRVGGYTF.

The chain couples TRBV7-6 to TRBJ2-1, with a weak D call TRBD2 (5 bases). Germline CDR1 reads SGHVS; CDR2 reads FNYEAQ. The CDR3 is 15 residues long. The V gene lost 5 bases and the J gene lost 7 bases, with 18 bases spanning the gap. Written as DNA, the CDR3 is TGTGCCAGCAGCGCCTATAAGGCCGGGATAAATGAGCAGTTCTTC. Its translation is CASSAYKAGINEQFF.

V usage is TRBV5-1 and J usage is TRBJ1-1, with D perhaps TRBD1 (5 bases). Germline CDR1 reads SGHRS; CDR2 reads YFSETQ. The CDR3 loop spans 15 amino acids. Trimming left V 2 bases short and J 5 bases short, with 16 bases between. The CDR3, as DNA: TGCGCCAGCAGCTTAGGATTCGGGGGGGGTACTGAAGCTTTCTTT. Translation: CASSLGFGGGTEAFF.

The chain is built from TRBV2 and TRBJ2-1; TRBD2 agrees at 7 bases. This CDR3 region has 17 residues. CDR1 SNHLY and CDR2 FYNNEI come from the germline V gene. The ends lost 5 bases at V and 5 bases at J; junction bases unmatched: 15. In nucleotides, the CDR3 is TGTGCCAGCAGTAGAGGTCCTGCGTGGGAGGGCCACAATGAGCAGTTCTTC. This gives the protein CASSRGPAWEGHNEQFF.

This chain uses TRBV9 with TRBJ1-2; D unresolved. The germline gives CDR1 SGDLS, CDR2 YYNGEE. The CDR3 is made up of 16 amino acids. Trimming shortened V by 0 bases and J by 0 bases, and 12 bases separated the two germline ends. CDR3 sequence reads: CASSVGPMAANYGYTF. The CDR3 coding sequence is TGTGCCAGCAGCGTAGGACCCATGGCGGCTAACTATGGCTACACCTTC.

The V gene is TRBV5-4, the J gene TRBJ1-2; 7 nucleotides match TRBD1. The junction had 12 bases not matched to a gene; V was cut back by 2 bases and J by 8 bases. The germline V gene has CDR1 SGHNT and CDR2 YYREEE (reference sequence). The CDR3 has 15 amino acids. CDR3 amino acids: CASSFWDRSLGGYTF. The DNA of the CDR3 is TGTGCCAGCAGCTTCTGGGACAGATCCTTGGGGGGCTACACCTTC.

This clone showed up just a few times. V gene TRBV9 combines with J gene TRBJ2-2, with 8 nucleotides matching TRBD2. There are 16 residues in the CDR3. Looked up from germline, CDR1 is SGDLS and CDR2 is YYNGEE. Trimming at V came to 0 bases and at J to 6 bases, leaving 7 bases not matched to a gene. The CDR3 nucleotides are TGTGCCAGCAGCGTAGGGGTAGCGGGAAACTCCGGGGAGCTGTTTTTT. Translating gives CASSVGVAGNSGELFF.

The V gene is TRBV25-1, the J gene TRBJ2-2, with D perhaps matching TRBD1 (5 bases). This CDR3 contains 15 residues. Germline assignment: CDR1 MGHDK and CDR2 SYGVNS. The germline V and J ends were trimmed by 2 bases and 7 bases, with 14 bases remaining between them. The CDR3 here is CASSEKVFDSGELFF. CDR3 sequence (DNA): TGTGCCAGCAGTGAAAAAGTATTTGACAGCGGGGAGCTGTTTTTT.

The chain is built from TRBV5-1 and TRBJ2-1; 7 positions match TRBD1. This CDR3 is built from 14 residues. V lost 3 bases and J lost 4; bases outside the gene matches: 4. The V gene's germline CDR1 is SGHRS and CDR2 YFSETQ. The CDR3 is CASSSGQTYNEQFF. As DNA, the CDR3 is TGCGCCAGCAGCTCGGGACAGACGTACAATGAGCAGTTCTTC.

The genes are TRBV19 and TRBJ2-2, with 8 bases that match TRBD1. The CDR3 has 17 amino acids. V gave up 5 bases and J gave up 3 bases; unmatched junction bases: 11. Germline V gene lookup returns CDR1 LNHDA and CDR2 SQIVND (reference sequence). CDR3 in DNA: TGTGCCAGTAGTTTCCCTCGGGCAGGGGGCTACACCGGGGAGCTGTTTTTT. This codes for CASSFPRAGGYTGELFF.

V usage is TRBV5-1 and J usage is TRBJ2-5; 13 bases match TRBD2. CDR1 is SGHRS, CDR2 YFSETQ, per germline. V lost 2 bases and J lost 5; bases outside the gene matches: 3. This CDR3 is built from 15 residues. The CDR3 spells CASSLGLAGAETQYF. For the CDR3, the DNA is TGCGCCAGCAGCTTAGGACTAGCGGGAGCTGAGACCCAGTACTTC.

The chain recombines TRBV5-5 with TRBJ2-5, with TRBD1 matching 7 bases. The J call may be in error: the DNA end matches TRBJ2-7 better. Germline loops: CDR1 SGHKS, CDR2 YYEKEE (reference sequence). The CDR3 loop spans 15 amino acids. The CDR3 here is CASSSRTGRSYEQYF. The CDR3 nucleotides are TGTGCCAGCAGCTCCAGGACAGGCAGATCCTACGAGCAGTACTTC.

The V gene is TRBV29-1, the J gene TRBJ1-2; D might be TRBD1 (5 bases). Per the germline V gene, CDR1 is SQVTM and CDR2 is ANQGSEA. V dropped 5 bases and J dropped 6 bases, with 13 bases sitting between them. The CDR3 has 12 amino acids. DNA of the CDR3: TGCAGCGTTCTCCTAGGGGAAGATGGCTACACCTTC. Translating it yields CSVLLGEDGYTF.

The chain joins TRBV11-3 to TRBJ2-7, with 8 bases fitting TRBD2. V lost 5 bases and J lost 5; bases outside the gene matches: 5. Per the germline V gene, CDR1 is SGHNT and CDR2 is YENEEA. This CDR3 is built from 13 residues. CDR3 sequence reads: CASSRTSWDEQYF. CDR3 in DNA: TGTGCCAGCAGCCGGACTAGCTGGGACGAGCAGTACTTC.

The CDR3 nucleotides read TGTGCCAGCAGCGTAGGCGGGAGACAGACCGGGGAGCTGTTTTTT. This codes for CASSVGGRQTGELFF. The V gene is TRBV9, the J gene TRBJ2-2; 7 bases align to TRBD2. The V and J ends lost 0 bases and 5 bases, in that order; junction bases with no gene match: 4. This CDR3 is built from 15 residues. Germline V gene lookup returns CDR1 SGDLS and CDR2 YYNGEE. Combining the CDR3 with reference TRBV9 and TRBJ2-2 gives the whole variable domain DSGVTQTPKHLITATGQRVTLRCSPRSGDLSVYWYQQSLDQGLQFLIQYYNGEERAKGNILERFSAQQFPDLHSELNLSSLELGDSALYFCASSVGGRQTGELFFGEGSRLTVL.

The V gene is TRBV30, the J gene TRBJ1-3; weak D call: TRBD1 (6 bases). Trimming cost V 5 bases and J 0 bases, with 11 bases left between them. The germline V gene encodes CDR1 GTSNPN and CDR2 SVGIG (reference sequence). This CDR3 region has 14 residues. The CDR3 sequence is CAWHRDTSGNTIYF. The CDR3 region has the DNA TGTGCCTGGCACCGGGACACCTCTGGAAACACCATATATTTT.